A single sample is the source of the 19 T cell receptor beta chains below, sequenced in a study of OX40 agonist ivuxolimab in advanced cancers. The repertoire was sequenced with immunoSEQ multiplex PCR; TCRdb's copy has only in-frame clones and lacks some. The profile shows about 73,000 clones, about nine tenths of them singletons. The sample in question was CD4+ or CD8+ T cells sorted from blood, obtained in a trial of the OX40 agonist ivuxolimab. The receptors were sampled from an adult with an advanced solid tumor such as melanoma, head and neck, liver or kidney cancer.

The CDR3 DNA follows: TGTGCCAGCAGTTTCCTGACAGGGATCACTGAAGCTTTCTTT. Protein: CASSFLTGITEAFF. This chain uses TRBV27 with TRBJ1-1; TRBD1 matches 7 bases. The length of the CDR3 is 14 residues. V shed 3 bases and J 4 bases; nucleotides not matched to a gene: 5. CDR1 and CDR2 (germline): MNHEY, SMNVEV (reference sequence).

V usage is TRBV7-2 and J usage is TRBJ2-5; TRBD2 matches at 10 bases. Germline loops: CDR1 SGHTA, CDR2 FQGNSA. This CDR3 is 16 amino acids long. Trimming took 0 bases from V and 2 from J; bases not matched to a gene: 3. CDR3 protein: CASSLATSGIQETQYF. The CDR3, as DNA: TGTGCCAGCAGCTTAGCTACTAGCGGGATTCAAGAGACCCAGTACTTC.

This chain links TRBV2 with TRBJ1-1; D is unclear. Germline values: CDR1 SNHLY, CDR2 FYNNEI. The V end was cut by 7 bases, the J end by 0 bases, with 9 bases between. This CDR3 contains 13 residues. The CDR3 loop is CASMVTVNTEAFF. CDR3 coding DNA: TGTGCCAGCATGGTCACGGTGAACACTGAAGCTTTCTTT.

As to this clone: Other DNA sequences in the sample encode the same CDR3. This chain uses TRBV19 with TRBJ1-1; D call uncertain. Trimming shortened V by 4 bases and J by 0 bases, and 9 bases separated the two germline ends. The CDR3 has 14 residues. The germline CDR1 and CDR2 sequences are LNHDA and SQIVND (reference sequence). CDR3 in DNA: TGTGCCAGTAGTACTCCGGGCATGAACACTGAAGCTTTCTTT. The encoded protein is CASSTPGMNTEAFF.

In DNA form, the CDR3 reads TGTGCCAGCAGCGTAGAGTCAGATACGCAGTATTTT. Its protein is CASSVESDTQYF. The V and J genes are TRBV9 and TRBJ2-3; D gene ambiguous. Trimming pared 0 bases from V and 4 bases from J, leaving 3 bases between. This CDR3 contains 12 residues. In germline, CDR1 is SGDLS, CDR2 YYNGEE.

The chain joins TRBV27 to TRBJ2-3; tentatively, D is TRBD2 (5 bases). The V and J ends lost 3 bases and 5 bases respectively, with 12 bases between them. The CDR3 length is 14 residues. Germline-derived CDR1 and CDR2 are MNHEY and SMNVEV (reference sequence). The chain's CDR3 is CASSLGGWGDTQYF. The CDR3 coding sequence is TGTGCCAGCAGTTTGGGCGGGTGGGGAGATACGCAGTATTTT.

The rearrangement links TRBV11-2 to TRBJ2-1, with D uncertain. This CDR3 is 14 amino acids long. Trimming took off 11 bases at V and 0 bases at J, with 14 bases between the two ends. Germline V gene sequence: CDR1 SGHAT, CDR2 FQNNGV. The CDR3 sequence is CAAQFALSYNEQFF. In DNA form, the CDR3 reads TGTGCCGCACAATTCGCACTCTCCTACAATGAGCAGTTCTTC.

The chain couples TRBV7-8 to TRBJ1-1; D remains unclear. This CDR3 comprises 13 residues. Per the germline V gene, CDR1 is SGHVS and CDR2 is FQNEAQ. V lost 5 bases, J lost 8 bases, and 15 bases lay in between. The chain's CDR3 is CASSTPPRSEAFF. CDR3 sequence (DNA): TGTGCCAGCAGCACCCCCCCGCGCTCGGAAGCTTTCTTT.

The chain joins TRBV7-6 to TRBJ2-5; 11 bases agree with TRBD2. Germline assignment: CDR1 SGHVS and CDR2 FNYEAQ. Trimming removed 4 bases from V and 1 base from J; junction bases left unmatched: 5. The CDR3 runs to 16 residues. CDR3 amino acids: CASSSLSGGAQETQYF. Here the CDR3 DNA reads TGTGCCAGCAGCTCTCTTAGCGGGGGGGCCCAAGAGACCCAGTACTTC.

V gene TRBV11-2 combines with J gene TRBJ1-1, with D perhaps TRBD1 (5 bases). V shed 5 bases and J shed 4 bases, with 11 bases lying between them. The germline CDR1 and CDR2 sequences are SGHAT and FQNNGV. The CDR3 consists of 13 residues. The CDR3 DNA follows: TGTGCCAGCAGCATCGTAGGGACCACTGAAGCTTTCTTT. Its protein product is CASSIVGTTEAFF.

This sequence joins TRBV10-1 and TRBJ2-3; weak D call: TRBD2 (5 bases). Germline-derived CDR1 and CDR2 are WNHNN and SYGVQD (reference sequence). Deletions cut 5 bases from V and 6 bases from J, with 15 bases between. The CDR3 spans 14 residues. The CDR3 DNA reads TGCGCCAGCAGTCAAGATAGGACTGATGATACGCAGTATTTT. It codes for CASSQDRTDDTQYF.

This clone was observed a single time. The same CDR3 also results from other DNA sequences found in this sample. The chain is built from TRBV7-9 and TRBJ1-2; D not resolved. Trimming took 1 base from V and 4 from J, leaving 7 bases between them. Germline values: CDR1 SEHNR, CDR2 FQNEAQ (reference sequence). The CDR3 extends over 13 amino acids. This chain's CDR3 is CASSLGGSYGYTF. CDR3 in DNA: TGTGCCAGCAGCTTAGGGGGAAGCTATGGCTACACCTTC.

V is TRBV5-8 and J is TRBJ1-2; D is unclear. In germline, CDR1 is SGHTS, CDR2 YDEGEE. The CDR3 length is 16 residues. V was pared by 0 bases and J by 1 base, with 13 bases between. Written as DNA, the CDR3 is TGTGCCAGCAGCTTGGATGGGCAGCTGATTAACTATGGCTACACCTTC. It specifies CASSLDGQLINYGYTF.

The J gene is TRBJ1-2, the V gene TRBV7-9; no clear D gene. CDR3 length equals 16 residues. Germline V gene data show CDR1 as SEHNR and CDR2 as FQNEAQ (reference sequence). Trimming took 3 bases from V and 1 from J, leaving 15 bases between them. As DNA, the CDR3 is TGTGCCAGCAGCTTCACGGGAGGGCGAGTTAACTATGGCTACACCTTC. Protein: CASSFTGGRVNYGYTF.

The rearrangement joins TRBV25-1 to TRBJ1-1; 8 bases are a match to TRBD1. V shed 7 bases and J 3 bases; nucleotides not matched to a gene: 7. The length of the CDR3 is 14 residues. Germline V gene data show CDR1 as MGHDK and CDR2 as SYGVNS. The CDR3 is CASTVQGGDTEAFF. The CDR3 DNA reads as TGTGCCAGCACCGTACAGGGGGGGGACACTGAAGCTTTCTTT.

The chain joins TRBV10-3 to TRBJ1-2, with 8 bases aligning to TRBD1. The V and J ends lost 10 bases and 6 bases, in that order; junction bases with no gene match: 16. This CDR3 has 15 residues. In germline, CDR1 is ENHRY, CDR2 SYGVKD. The CDR3 here is CATITSTQGANGYTF. The CDR3 DNA reads TGTGCCACCATTACTTCCACTCAGGGGGCCAATGGCTACACCTTC.

The chain is built from TRBV27 and TRBJ2-7, with D maybe TRBD1 (5 bases). The germline V and J ends were trimmed by 2 bases and 4 bases, with 12 bases remaining between them. Germline V CDR1 and CDR2: MNHEY, SMNVEV (reference sequence). The CDR3 contains 14 residues. CDR3 region: CASSLGTGNYEQYF. Here the CDR3 DNA reads TGTGCCAGCAGTTTAGGCACAGGAAATTACGAGCAGTACTTC.

The gene calls are TRBV6-5 and TRBJ1-5; no definite D call. The CDR3 contains 14 residues. Germline V lookup: CDR1 MNHEY, CDR2 SVGAGI. Deletions cut 5 bases from V and 0 bases from J, with 8 bases between. CDR3 region: CASSKTLSNQPQHF. CDR3 nucleotides: TGTGCCAGCAGTAAGACACTTAGCAATCAGCCCCAGCATTTT.

This clone was picked up one time. The rearrangement uses TRBV7-9 and TRBJ2-7; D is unresolved. Trimming removed 1 base at V and 2 bases at J, with 18 bases between. The germline V gene encodes CDR1 SEHNR and CDR2 FQNEAQ (reference sequence). The CDR3 covers 17 residues. The CDR3 is CASSLGPPPTEAYEQYF. In DNA, the CDR3 is TGTGCCAGCAGCTTAGGCCCCCCTCCCACGGAAGCCTACGAGCAGTACTTC.